This entry lists 8 T cell receptor beta chains sequenced from one sample in a study of CD8 T cells in Susac syndrome. Reverse transcription of about 0.45 to 1 ug RNA was performed with random hexamers. TCRdb recomputed calls from the immunoSEQ multiplex PCR reads with MiXCR, one row per CDR3 protein. Counted here are 180,000 or so distinct CDR3 sequences, around 96% occurring once; the ten biggest clones make up under 0.15%. Sequencing was carried out using CD4+ T cells from PBMCs. The receptors here all came from a human donor in good health.

The chain joins TRBV29-1 to TRBJ2-5; D possibly matches TRBD1 or TRBD2 (6 bases each). Germline V gene lookup returns CDR1 SQVTM and CDR2 ANQGSEA. This CDR3 is built from 14 residues. Trimming removed 1 base at V and 5 bases at J, with 14 bases between. CDR3 sequence (DNA): TGCAGCGTTGAAGGGCCGGGGGCGCGGGAGACCCAGTACTTC. Its translation is CSVEGPGARETQYF.

V gene TRBV14 combines with J gene TRBJ1-2; the match to TRBD1 covers 8 bases. CDR1 is SGHDN, CDR2 FVKESK, per germline. The CDR3 runs 14 residues. The V segment lost 5 bases and the J segment 6 bases; nucleotides outside the gene matches: 8. The CDR3 DNA is TGTGCCAGCAGCATATACTCAGGGGGCCATGGCTACACCTTC. It specifies CASSIYSGGHGYTF.

The genes are TRBV7-2 and TRBJ2-7; D may be TRBD1 (6 bases). Germline V gene lookup returns CDR1 SGHTA and CDR2 FQGNSA. Trimming left V 5 bases short and J 0 bases short, with 11 bases between. The CDR3 is 14 amino acids. For the CDR3, the DNA is TGTGCCAGCAGCAATGGACAGCCCTCCTACGAGCAGTACTTC. Its protein product is CASSNGQPSYEQYF. Full variable domain (rest looked up from reference TRBV7-2 and TRBJ2-7): GAGVSQSPSNKVTEKGKDVELRCDPISGHTALYWYRQSLGQGLEFLIYFQGNSAPDKSGLPSDRFSAERTGGSVSTLTIQRTQQEDSAVYLCASSNGQPSYEQYFGPGTRLTVT.

This clonotype appeared a few times. The chain combines TRBV7-9 with TRBJ2-1; TRBD1 agrees at 7 bases. CDR3 length equals 12 residues. CDR1 and CDR2 (germline): SEHNR, FQNEAQ (reference sequence). V trimming: 8 bases; J trimming: 10 bases; junction bases outside the gene matches: 8. CDR3 sequence (DNA): TGTGCCAGCTCACTACAGGGGAACGAGCAGTTCTTC. Translating gives CASSLQGNEQFF.

The count of this clonotype is one. The chain joins TRBV21-1 to TRBJ2-3; TRBD1, the D gene given by the table, was not confirmed from the DNA. TRBV21-1 is assigned pseudogene status. The CDR3 contains 13 residues. The CDR3 sequence is CASSNLSGDTQYF. The CDR3 DNA follows: TGTGCCAGCAGCAATCTGTCGGGGGATACGCAGTATTTT.

The chain combines TRBV28 with TRBJ2-7; 11 positions agree with TRBD1. The CDR3 consists of 15 residues. Germline CDR1 and CDR2: MDHEN and SYDVKM. Trimming removed 5 bases from V and 3 bases from J; junction bases left unmatched: 6. The CDR3: CASSPPGTGGYEQYF. CDR3 in DNA: TGTGCCAGCAGTCCGCCAGGGACAGGGGGCTACGAGCAGTACTTC. Filled out from reference TRBV28 and TRBJ2-7, the complete variable domain reads DVKVTQSSRYLVKRTGEKVFLECVQDMDHENMFWYRQDPGLGLRLIYFSYDVKMKEKGDIPEGYSVSREKKERFSLILESASTNQTSMYLCASSPPGTGGYEQYFGPGTRLTVT.

In its sample, this clonotype was seen once. This rearrangement joins TRBV9 to TRBJ2-2; 10 nucleotides match TRBD2. The junction had 9 bases not matched to a gene; V was cut back by 3 bases and J by 7 bases. The CDR3 totals 16 residues. Germline V lookup: CDR1 SGDLS, CDR2 YYNGEE. CDR3 bases: TGTGCCAGCAGCGCGGAGCGGGGGGGCCCTGGCGGGGAGCTGTTTTTT. Amino acids: CASSAERGGPGGELFF.

DNA of the CDR3: TGTGCCAGCAGTGATGAGGGCTACGAGCAGTACTTC. It translates to CASSDEGYEQYF. The chain carries TRBV12-3 or TRBV12-4 and TRBJ2-7; the D gene is possibly TRBD2 (5 bases). This CDR3 is 12 amino acids long. V lost 5 bases, J lost 3 bases, and 8 bases lay in between.